This T cell receptor beta chain came from a study of graft-versus-host responses after intestinal transplantation. Study as a whole: Anti-thymocyte globulin was used for induction in all recipients, who then took tacrolimus and steroids for roughly three years. Notes on the study in general: Analysis identified GvH clones in recipient marrow, with some appearing first in ileum or blood. Allografts of patients with graft-donor T cell macrochimerism showed high graft-versus-host to host-versus-graft clone ratios. Early post-transplant HvG declines tracked with peak circulating GvH clone levels.

Of note for this clone: The antigen is undetermined.

CDR1 and CDR2 (germline): MDHEN, SYDVKM. Trimming took 3 bases from V and 4 from J, leaving 19 bases between them. The CDR3 extends over 17 amino acids. Sequencing was performed with immunoSEQ multiplex PCR; in TCRdb, only in-frame clones are kept and a portion is missing. The table lists 77,000 or so clones, just under 95% of them singletons. The rearrangement uses TRBV28 and TRBJ1-5; D is uncertain. Sample: unstimulated CD8+ T cells sorted from spleen or lymph node cells, taken before intestinal transplant. This receptor was taken from a human donor who received an intestinal transplant. The DNA for the CDR3 is TGTGCCAGCAGTTTCCCCACCGGGCGGGGAGGGAATCAGCCCCAGCATTTT. Translation gives CASSFPTGRGGNQPQHF.